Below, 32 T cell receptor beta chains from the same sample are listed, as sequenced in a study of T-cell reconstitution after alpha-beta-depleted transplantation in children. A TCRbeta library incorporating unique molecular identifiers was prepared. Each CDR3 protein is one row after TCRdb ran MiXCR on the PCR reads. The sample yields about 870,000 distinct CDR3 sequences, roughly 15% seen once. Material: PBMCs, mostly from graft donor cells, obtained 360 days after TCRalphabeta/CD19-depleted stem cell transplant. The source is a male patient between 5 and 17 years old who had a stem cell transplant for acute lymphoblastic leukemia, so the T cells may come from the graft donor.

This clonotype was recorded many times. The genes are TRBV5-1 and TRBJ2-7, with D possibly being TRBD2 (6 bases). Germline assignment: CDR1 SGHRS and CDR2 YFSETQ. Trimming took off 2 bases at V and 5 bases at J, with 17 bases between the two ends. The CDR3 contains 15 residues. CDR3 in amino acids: CASSFPSASQNEQYF. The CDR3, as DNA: TGCGCCAGCAGCTTCCCTAGCGCCTCTCAAAACGAGCAGTACTTC.

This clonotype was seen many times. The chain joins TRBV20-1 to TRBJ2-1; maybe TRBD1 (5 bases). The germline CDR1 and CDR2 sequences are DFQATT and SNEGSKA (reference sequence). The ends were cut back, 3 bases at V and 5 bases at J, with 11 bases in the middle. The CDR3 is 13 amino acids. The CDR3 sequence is CSASYDSHNEQFF. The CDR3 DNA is TGCAGTGCTAGCTATGACAGTCACAATGAGCAGTTCTTC.

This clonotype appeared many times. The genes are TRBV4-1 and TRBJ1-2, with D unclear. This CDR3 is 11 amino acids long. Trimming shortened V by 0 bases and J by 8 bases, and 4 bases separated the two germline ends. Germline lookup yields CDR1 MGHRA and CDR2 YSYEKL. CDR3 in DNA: TGCGCCAGCAGCCAAGATCGGGGCTACACCTTC. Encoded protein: CASSQDRGYTF.

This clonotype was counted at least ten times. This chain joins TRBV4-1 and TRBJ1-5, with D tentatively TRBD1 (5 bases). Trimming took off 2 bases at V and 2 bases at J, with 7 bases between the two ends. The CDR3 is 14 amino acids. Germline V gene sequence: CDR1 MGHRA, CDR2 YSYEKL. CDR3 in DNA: TGCGCCAGCAGCCAACAACAGGGCAATCAGCCCCAGCATTTT. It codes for CASSQQQGNQPQHF.

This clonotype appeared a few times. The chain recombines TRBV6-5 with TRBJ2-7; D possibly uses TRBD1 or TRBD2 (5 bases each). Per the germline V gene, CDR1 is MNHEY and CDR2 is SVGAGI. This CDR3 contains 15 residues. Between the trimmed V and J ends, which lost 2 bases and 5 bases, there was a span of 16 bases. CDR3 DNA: TGTGCCAGCAGTTACGGAACGGGACCCGGGAACGAGCAGTACTTC. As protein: CASSYGTGPGNEQYF.

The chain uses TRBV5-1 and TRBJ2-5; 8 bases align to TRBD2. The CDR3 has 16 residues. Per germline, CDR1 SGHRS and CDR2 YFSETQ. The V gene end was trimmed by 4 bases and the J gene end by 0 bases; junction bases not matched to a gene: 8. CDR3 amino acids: CASSLGLAVYQETQYF. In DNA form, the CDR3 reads TGCGCCAGCAGCCTCGGACTAGCAGTCTACCAAGAGACCCAGTACTTC. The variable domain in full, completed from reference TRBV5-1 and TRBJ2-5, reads KAGVTQTPRYLIKTRGQQVTLSCSPISGHRSVSWYQQTPGQGLQFLFEYFSETQRNKGNFPGRFSGRQFSNSRSEMNVSTLELGDSALYLCASSLGLAVYQETQYFGPGTRLLVL.

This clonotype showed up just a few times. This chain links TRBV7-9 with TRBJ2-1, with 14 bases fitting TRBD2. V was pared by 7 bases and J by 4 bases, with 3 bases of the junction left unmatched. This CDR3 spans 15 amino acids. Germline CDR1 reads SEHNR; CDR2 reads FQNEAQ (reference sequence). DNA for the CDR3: TGTGCCAGCATCGGGACTAGCGGGGGATACAATGAGCAGTTCTTC. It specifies CASIGTSGGYNEQFF.

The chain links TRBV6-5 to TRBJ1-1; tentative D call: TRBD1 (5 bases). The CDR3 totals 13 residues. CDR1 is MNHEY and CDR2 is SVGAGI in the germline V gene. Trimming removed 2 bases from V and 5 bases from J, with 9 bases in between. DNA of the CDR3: TGTGCCAGCAGTTACCTTCAGGGAACTGAAGCTTTCTTT. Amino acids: CASSYLQGTEAFF.

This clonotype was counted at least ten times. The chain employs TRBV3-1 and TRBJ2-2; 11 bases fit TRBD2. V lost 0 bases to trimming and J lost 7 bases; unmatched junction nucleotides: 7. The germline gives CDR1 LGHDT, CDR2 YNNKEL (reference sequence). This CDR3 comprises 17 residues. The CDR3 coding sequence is TGTGCCAGCAGCCAAGAATTAGCGGGAGGGCCCGACGGGGAGCTGTTTTTT. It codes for CASSQELAGGPDGELFF.

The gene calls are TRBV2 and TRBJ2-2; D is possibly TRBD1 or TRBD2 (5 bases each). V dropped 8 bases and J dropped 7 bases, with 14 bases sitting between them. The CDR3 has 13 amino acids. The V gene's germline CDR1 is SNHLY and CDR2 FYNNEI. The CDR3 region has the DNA TGTGCCAGCCATAGAGGGGTCATCGGGGAGCTGTTTTTT. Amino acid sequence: CASHRGVIGELFF.

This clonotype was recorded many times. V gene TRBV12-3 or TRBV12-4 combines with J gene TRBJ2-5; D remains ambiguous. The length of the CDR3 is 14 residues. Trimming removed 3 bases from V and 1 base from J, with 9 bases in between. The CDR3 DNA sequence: TGTGCCAGCAGTTTCCTGTGGGCCCAAGAGACCCAGTACTTC. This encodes CASSFLWAQETQYF.

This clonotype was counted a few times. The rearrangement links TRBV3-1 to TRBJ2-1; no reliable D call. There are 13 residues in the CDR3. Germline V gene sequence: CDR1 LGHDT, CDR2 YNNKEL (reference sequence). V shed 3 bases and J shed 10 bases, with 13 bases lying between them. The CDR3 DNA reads TGTGCCAGCAGCCACGAAATCTTGGAAGAGCAGTTCTTC. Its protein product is CASSHEILEEQFF.

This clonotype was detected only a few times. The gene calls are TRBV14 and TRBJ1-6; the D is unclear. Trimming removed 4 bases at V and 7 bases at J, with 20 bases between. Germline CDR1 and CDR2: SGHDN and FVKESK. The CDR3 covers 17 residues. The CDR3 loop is CASSRQGLRVVNSPLHF. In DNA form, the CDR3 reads TGTGCCAGCAGCCGTCAAGGGCTCCGAGTGGTGAATTCACCCCTCCACTTT.

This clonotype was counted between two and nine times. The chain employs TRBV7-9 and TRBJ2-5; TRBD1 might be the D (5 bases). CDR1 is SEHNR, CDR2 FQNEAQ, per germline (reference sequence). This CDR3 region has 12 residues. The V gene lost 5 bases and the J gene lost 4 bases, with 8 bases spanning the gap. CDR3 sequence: CASSPQAETQYF. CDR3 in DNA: TGTGCCAGCAGCCCACAGGCAGAGACCCAGTACTTC. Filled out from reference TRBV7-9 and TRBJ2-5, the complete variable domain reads DTGVSQNPRHKITKRGQNVTFRCDPISEHNRLYWYRQTLGQGPEFLTYFQNEAQLEKSRLLSDRFSAERPKGSFSTLEIQRTEQGDSAMYLCASSPQAETQYFGPGTRLLVL.

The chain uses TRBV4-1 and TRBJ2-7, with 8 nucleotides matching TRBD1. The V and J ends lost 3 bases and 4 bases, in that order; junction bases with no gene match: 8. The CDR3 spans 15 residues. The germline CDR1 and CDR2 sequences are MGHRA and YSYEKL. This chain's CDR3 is CASSQRTGYRYEQYF. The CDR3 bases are TGCGCCAGCAGCCAGAGGACAGGGTATCGGTACGAGCAGTACTTC.

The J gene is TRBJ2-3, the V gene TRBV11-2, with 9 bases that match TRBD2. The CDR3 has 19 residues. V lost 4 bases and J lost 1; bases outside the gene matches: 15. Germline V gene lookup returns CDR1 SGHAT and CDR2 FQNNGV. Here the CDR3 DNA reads TGTGCCAGCAGCTATTTTGCGGGAGGGCCGCTCATGGGCACAGATACGCAGTATTTT. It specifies CASSYFAGGPLMGTDTQYF.

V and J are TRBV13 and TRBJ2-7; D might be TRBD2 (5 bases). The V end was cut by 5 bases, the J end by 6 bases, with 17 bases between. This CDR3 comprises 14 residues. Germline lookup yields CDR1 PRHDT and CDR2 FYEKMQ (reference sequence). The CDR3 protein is CASSISLGAAEQYF. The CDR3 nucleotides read TGTGCCAGCAGCATTAGCTTGGGAGCTGCCGAGCAGTACTTC.

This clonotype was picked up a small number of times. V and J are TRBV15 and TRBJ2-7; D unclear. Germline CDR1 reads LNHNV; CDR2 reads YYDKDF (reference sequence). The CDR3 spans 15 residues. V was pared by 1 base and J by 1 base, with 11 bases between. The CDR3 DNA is TGTGCCACCAGCAGAGCGAGTGGGGTGTCCTACGAGCAGTACTTC. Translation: CATSRASGVSYEQYF. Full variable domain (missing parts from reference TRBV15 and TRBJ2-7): DAMVIQNPRYQVTQFGKPVTLSCSQTLNHNVMYWYQQKSSQAPKLLFHYYDKDFNNEADTPDNFQSRRPNTSFCFLDIRSPGLGDTAMYLCATSRASGVSYEQYFGPGTRLTVT.

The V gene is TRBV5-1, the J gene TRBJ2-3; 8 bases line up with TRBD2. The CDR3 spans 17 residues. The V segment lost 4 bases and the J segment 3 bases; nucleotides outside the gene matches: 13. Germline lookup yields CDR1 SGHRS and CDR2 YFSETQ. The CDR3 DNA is TGCGCCAGCAGCCTCCCCCCCGGGAGGGAGAAGACAGATACGCAGTATTTT. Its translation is CASSLPPGREKTDTQYF. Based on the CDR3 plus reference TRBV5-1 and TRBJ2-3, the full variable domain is KAGVTQTPRYLIKTRGQQVTLSCSPISGHRSVSWYQQTPGQGLQFLFEYFSETQRNKGNFPGRFSGRQFSNSRSEMNVSTLELGDSALYLCASSLPPGREKTDTQYFGPGTRLTVL.

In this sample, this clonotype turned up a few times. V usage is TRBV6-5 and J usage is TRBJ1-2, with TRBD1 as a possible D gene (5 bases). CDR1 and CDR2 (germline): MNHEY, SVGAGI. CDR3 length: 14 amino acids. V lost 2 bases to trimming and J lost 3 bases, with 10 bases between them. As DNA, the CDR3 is TGTGCCAGCAGTTACACCGGGACCGACTATGGCTACACCTTC. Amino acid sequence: CASSYTGTDYGYTF.

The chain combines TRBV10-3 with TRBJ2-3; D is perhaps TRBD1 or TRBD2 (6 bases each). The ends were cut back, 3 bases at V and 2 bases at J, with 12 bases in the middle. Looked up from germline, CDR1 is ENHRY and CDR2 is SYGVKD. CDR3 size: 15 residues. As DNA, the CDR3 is TGTGCCATCAGTGAATGGGGGGCAGTCACAGATACGCAGTATTTT. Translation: CAISEWGAVTDTQYF.

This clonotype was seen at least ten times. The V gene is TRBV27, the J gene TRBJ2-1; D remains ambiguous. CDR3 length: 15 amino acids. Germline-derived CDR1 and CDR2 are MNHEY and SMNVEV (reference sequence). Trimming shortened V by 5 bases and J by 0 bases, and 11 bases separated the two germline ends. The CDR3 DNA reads TGTGCCAGCAGTCCCCTCTCCAGCTCCTACAATGAGCAGTTCTTC. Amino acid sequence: CASSPLSSSYNEQFF.

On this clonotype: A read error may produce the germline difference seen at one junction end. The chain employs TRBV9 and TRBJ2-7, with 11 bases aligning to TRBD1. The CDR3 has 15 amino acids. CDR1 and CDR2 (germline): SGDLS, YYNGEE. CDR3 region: CASSVTGTGGTNLHF. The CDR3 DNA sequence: TGTGCCAGCAGCGTGACCGGGACAGGGGGTACCAACCTCCACTTC.

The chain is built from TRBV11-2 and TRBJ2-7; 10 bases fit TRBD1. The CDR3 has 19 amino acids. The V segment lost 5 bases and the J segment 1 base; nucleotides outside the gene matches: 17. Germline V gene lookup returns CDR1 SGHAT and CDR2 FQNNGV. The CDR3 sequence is CASSPRQGARLGVSYEQYF. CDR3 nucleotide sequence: TGTGCCAGCAGCCCAAGACAGGGGGCCAGACTAGGGGTATCCTACGAGCAGTACTTC. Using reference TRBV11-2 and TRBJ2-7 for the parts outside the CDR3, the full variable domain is EAGVAQSPRYKIIEKRQSVAFWCNPISGHATLYWYQQILGQGPKLLIQFQNNGVVDDSQLPKDRFSAERLKGVDSTLKIQPAKLEDSAVYLCASSPRQGARLGVSYEQYFGPGTRLTVT.

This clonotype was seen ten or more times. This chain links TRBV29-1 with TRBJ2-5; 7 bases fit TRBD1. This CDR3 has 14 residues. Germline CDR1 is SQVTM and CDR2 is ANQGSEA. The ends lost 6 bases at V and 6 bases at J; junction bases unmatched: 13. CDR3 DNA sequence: TGCAGCGTCCCCAGACAGGGATGGGTGAAGACCCAGTACTTC. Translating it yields CSVPRQGWVKTQYF.

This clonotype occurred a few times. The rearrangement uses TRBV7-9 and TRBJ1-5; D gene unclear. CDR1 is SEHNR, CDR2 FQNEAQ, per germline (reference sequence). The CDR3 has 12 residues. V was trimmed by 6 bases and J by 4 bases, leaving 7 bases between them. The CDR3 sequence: CASSSFNQPQHF. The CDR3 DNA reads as TGTGCCAGCAGTTCGTTTAATCAGCCCCAGCATTTT. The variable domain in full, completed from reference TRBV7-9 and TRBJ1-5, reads DTGVSQNPRHKITKRGQNVTFRCDPISEHNRLYWYRQTLGQGPEFLTYFQNEAQLEKSRLLSDRFSAERPKGSFSTLEIQRTEQGDSAMYLCASSSFNQPQHFGDGTRLSIL.

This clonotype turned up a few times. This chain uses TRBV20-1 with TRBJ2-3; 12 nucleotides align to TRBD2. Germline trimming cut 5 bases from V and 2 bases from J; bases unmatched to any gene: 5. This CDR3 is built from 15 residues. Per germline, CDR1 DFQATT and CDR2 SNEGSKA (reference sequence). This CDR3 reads CSALGLAGPTDTQYF. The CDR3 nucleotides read TGCAGTGCTCTCGGACTAGCGGGACCCACAGATACGCAGTATTTT.

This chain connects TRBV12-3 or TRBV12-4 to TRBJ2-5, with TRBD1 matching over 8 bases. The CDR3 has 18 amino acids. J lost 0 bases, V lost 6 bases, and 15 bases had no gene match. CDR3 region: CASSDIQRRDRYQETQYF. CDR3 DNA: TGTGCCAGCAGCGATATACAACGGAGGGACAGGTACCAAGAGACCCAGTACTTC.

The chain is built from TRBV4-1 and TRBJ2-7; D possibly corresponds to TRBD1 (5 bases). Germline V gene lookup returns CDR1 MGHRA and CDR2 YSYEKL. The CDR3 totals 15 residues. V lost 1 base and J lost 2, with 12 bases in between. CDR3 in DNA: TGCGCCAGCAGCCAAGGGCAGGGCGTGGCCTACGAGCAGTACTTC. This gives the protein CASSQGQGVAYEQYF.

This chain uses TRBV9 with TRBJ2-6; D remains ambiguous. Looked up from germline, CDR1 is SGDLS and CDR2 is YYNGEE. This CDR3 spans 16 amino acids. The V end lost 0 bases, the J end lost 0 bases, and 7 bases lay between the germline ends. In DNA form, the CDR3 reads TGTGCCAGCAGCGTAGCTACACCCTCTGGGGCCAACGTCCTGACTTTC. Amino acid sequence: CASSVATPSGANVLTF.

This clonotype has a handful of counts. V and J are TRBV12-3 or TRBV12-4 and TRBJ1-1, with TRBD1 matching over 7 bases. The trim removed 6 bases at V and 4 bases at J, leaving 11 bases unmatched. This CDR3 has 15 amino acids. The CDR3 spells CASSSRQGPSTEAFF. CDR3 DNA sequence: TGTGCCAGCAGCTCGAGACAGGGCCCCTCCACTGAAGCTTTCTTT.

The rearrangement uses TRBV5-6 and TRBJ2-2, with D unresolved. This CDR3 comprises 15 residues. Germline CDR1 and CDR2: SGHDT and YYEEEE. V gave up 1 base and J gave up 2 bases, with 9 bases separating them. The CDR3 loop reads CASSLLTFNTGELFF. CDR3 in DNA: TGTGCCAGCAGCTTGTTGACTTTTAACACCGGGGAGCTGTTTTTT.